The 22 T cell receptor beta chains below all came from one sample that was sequenced in a study of blood T cell repertoires in COVID-19. Repertoires were generated with immunoSEQ multiplex PCR, while TCRdb's copy carries only in-frame clones and drops some. The sample carries about 240,000 clones, 70% to 90% recorded once. The sample was peripheral blood. The source is a man aged 55 to 70 with acute or convalescent COVID-19.

The chain's CDR3 is CASQRDRGPYGYTF. CDR3 in DNA: TGTGCCAGCCAGCGGGACAGGGGGCCCTATGGCTACACCTTC. This chain connects TRBV19 to TRBJ1-2; 12 bases match TRBD1. CDR3 size: 14 residues. Trimming removed 9 bases from V and 4 bases from J; junction bases left unmatched: 6. Germline CDR1 is LNHDA and CDR2 is SQIVND (reference sequence). Using reference TRBV19 and TRBJ1-2 for the parts outside the CDR3, the full variable domain is DGGITQSPKYLFRKEGQNVTLSCEQNLNHDAMYWYRQDPGQGLRLIYYSQIVNDFQKGDIAEGYSVSREKKESFPLTVTSAQKNPTAFYLCASQRDRGPYGYTFGSGTRLTVV.

For the CDR3, the DNA is TGTGCCAGTAGTCAAGATAAACTCAATGAAGCTTTCTTT. It translates to CASSQDKLNEAFF. The chain couples TRBV19 to TRBJ1-1; D not certain. The CDR3 consists of 13 residues. From germline, CDR1 is LNHDA and CDR2 SQIVND (reference sequence). The V end was cut by 5 bases, the J end by 7 bases, with 14 bases between.

The rearrangement joins TRBV29-1 to TRBJ1-5, with D perhaps TRBD1 (5 bases). Germline V lookup: CDR1 SQVTM, CDR2 ANQGSEA. The CDR3 runs to 13 residues. V gave up 2 bases and J gave up 3 bases, with 8 bases separating them. The chain's CDR3 is CSVETGYNQPQHF. The CDR3 DNA follows: TGCAGCGTTGAAACAGGATACAATCAGCCCCAGCATTTT.

The rearrangement joins TRBV27 to TRBJ1-1; D gene unclear. The CDR3 covers 14 residues. The V end lost 8 bases, the J end lost 5 bases, and 18 bases lay between the germline ends. Per the germline V gene, CDR1 is MNHEY and CDR2 is SMNVEV (reference sequence). DNA of the CDR3: TGTGCCAGCGGGTTACATCGCTCGGGTACTGAAGCTTTCTTT. Residues: CASGLHRSGTEAFF.

This clone was seen more than once but under ten times. V usage is TRBV24-1 and J usage is TRBJ2-7; tentative D call: TRBD1 (6 bases). Germline CDR1 KGHDR, CDR2 SFDVKD. The CDR3 length is 15 residues. The V and J ends lost 3 bases and 2 bases respectively, with 13 bases between them. In DNA form, the CDR3 reads TGTGCCACCAGTGATACGGCGACAGGTGCCTACGAGCAGTACTTC. Translated: CATSDTATGAYEQYF.

The gene calls are TRBV7-6 and TRBJ2-7; 7 bases agree with TRBD1. Per the germline V gene, CDR1 is SGHVS and CDR2 is FNYEAQ. The CDR3 has 15 amino acids. Trimming took 5 bases from V and 4 from J; bases not matched to a gene: 11. The DNA for the CDR3 is TGTGCCAGCAGCGTAAGGGGGCTTCGGGGATACGAGCAGTACTTC. Translating it yields CASSVRGLRGYEQYF.

This clone was seen only once. The CDR3: CASSLKAGGNGPDTQYF. CDR3 nucleotide sequence: TGTGCCAGCAGCTTAAAAGCGGGAGGGAATGGGCCAGATACGCAGTATTTT. This rearrangement joins TRBV7-8 to TRBJ2-3, with 10 bases fitting TRBD2. Germline V lookup: CDR1 SGHVS, CDR2 FQNEAQ. This CDR3 region has 17 residues. V shed 2 bases, J shed 4 bases, and the junction held 9 bases outside the gene matches. Looking up the rest from reference TRBV7-8 and TRBJ2-3 gives the full variable domain: GAGVSQSPRYKVAKRGQDVALRCDPISGHVSLFWYQQALGQGPEFLTYFQNEAQLDKSGLPSDRFFAERPEGSVSTLKIQRTQQEDSAVYLCASSLKAGGNGPDTQYFGPGTRLTVL.

The chain recombines TRBV7-2 with TRBJ2-3, with 15 bases lining up with TRBD2. The CDR3 is 15 residues long. V lost 5 bases and J lost 4; bases outside the gene matches: 1. Germline CDR1 SGHTA, CDR2 FQGNSA. As DNA, the CDR3 is TGTGCCAGCAGCCGGACTAGCGGGGGGGCAGATACGCAGTATTTT. Amino acids: CASSRTSGGADTQYF. Variable domain in full (rest from reference TRBV7-2 and TRBJ2-3): GAGVSQSPSNKVTEKGKDVELRCDPISGHTALYWYRQSLGQGLEFLIYFQGNSAPDKSGLPSDRFSAERTGGSVSTLTIQRTQQEDSAVYLCASSRTSGGADTQYFGPGTRLTVL.

V gene TRBV14 combines with J gene TRBJ2-1, with D possibly matching TRBD1 (5 bases). CDR1 is SGHDN and CDR2 is FVKESK in the germline V gene. This CDR3 region has 15 residues. Trimming removed 4 bases at V and 9 bases at J, with 19 bases between. Here the CDR3 DNA reads TGTGCCAGCAGCCCCCCTGGGGCGGCGACGGGTGAGCAGTTCTTC. This codes for CASSPPGAATGEQFF.

The chain joins TRBV9 to TRBJ2-5, with D perhaps matching TRBD1 (5 bases). Germline loops: CDR1 SGDLS, CDR2 YYNGEE. CDR3 size: 14 residues. V lost 3 bases to trimming and J lost 5 bases, with 14 bases between them. This CDR3 is CASSGRTTRETQYF. Here the CDR3 DNA reads TGTGCCAGCAGCGGCCGGACAACCAGGGAGACCCAGTACTTC.

The chain recombines TRBV28 with TRBJ1-2, with 8 bases aligning to TRBD1. Per the germline V gene, CDR1 is MDHEN and CDR2 is SYDVKM. The CDR3 contains 13 residues. The ends lost 3 bases at V and 8 bases at J; junction bases unmatched: 5. CDR3 sequence (DNA): TGTGCCAGCAGTTTTGGACAGGGCGCCGGCTACACCTTC. Translated: CASSFGQGAGYTF.

The chain employs TRBV7-2 and TRBJ2-7; D is unclear. Germline V gene sequence: CDR1 SGHTA, CDR2 FQGNSA. The CDR3 runs to 14 residues. Trimming took 5 bases from V and 1 from J, leaving 12 bases between them. CDR3 protein: CASSPASRSYEQYF. CDR3 bases: TGTGCCAGCAGCCCCGCTTCGCGGTCCTACGAGCAGTACTTC.

This clone was found once. This chain joins TRBV19 and TRBJ2-1; 12 nucleotides match TRBD2. Unmatched junction bases numbered 12, after V lost 4 bases and J lost 5 bases. The CDR3 has 18 residues. Germline CDR1 and CDR2: LNHDA and SQIVND (reference sequence). The CDR3 region is CASSTRRLAGVSDNEQFF. In nucleotides, the CDR3 is TGTGCCAGTAGTACGAGAAGACTAGCGGGAGTTTCCGACAATGAGCAGTTCTTC.

This chain uses TRBV6-6 with TRBJ1-5; no definite D call. Trimming shortened V by 6 bases and J by 7 bases, and 16 bases separated the two germline ends. Germline loops: CDR1 MNHNY, CDR2 SVGAGI (reference sequence). CDR3 length: 14 amino acids. CDR3 residues: CASRGMGQKQPQHF. The CDR3 nucleotides are TGTGCCAGCAGGGGTATGGGCCAAAAGCAGCCCCAGCATTTT.

This chain uses TRBV29-1 with TRBJ2-7; D unclear. Trimming pared 2 bases from V and 2 bases from J, leaving 13 bases between. Germline CDR1 SQVTM, CDR2 ANQGSEA. The CDR3 totals 14 residues. The CDR3: CSVELLAGTYEQYF. CDR3 DNA sequence: TGCAGCGTTGAATTACTGGCAGGAACCTACGAGCAGTACTTC.

V gene TRBV6-5 combines with J gene TRBJ1-2; no firm D call. V was shortened by 10 bases and J by 3 bases, with 21 bases between the two germline ends. CDR3 length: 15 residues. The germline gives CDR1 MNHEY, CDR2 SVGAGI. The CDR3 DNA follows: TGTGCCACCGATCCAAAACTGACAACGGACTATGGCTACACCTTC. It yields the protein CATDPKLTTDYGYTF.

The chain uses TRBV10-3 and TRBJ1-2; the match to TRBD1 covers 12 bases. Germline V lookup: CDR1 ENHRY, CDR2 SYGVKD. Trimming at V came to 2 bases and at J to 6 bases, leaving 7 bases not matched to a gene. This CDR3 has 16 amino acids. This CDR3 reads CAISEDHRDRGHGYTF. Here the CDR3 DNA reads TGTGCCATCAGTGAGGACCATAGGGACAGGGGGCATGGCTACACCTTC.

The chain links TRBV24-1 to TRBJ2-4; 7 bases match TRBD1. Germline loops: CDR1 KGHDR, CDR2 SFDVKD. V trimming: 6 bases; J trimming: 0 bases; junction bases outside the gene matches: 7. CDR3 length equals 16 residues. CDR3 protein: CATSFPAGGAKNIQYF. Written as DNA, the CDR3 is TGTGCCACCAGTTTTCCCGCAGGGGGAGCCAAAAACATTCAGTACTTC.

The chain uses TRBV27 and TRBJ2-5; 8 bases align to TRBD2. The ends lost 3 bases at V and 2 bases at J; junction bases unmatched: 8. Germline V gene sequence: CDR1 MNHEY, CDR2 SMNVEV (reference sequence). CDR3 length: 16 residues. CDR3 DNA sequence: TGTGCCAGCAGTTTGTATACAGCGGGAGCTCAAGAGACCCAGTACTTC. This translates into CASSLYTAGAQETQYF.

The V and J genes are TRBV6-5 and TRBJ1-1, with D possibly being TRBD1 (5 bases). V was pared by 6 bases and J by 1 base, with 9 bases between. The V gene's germline CDR1 is MNHEY and CDR2 SVGAGI. This CDR3 has 13 amino acids. The CDR3, as DNA: TGTGCCAGCAGGAGGACAACGAACACTGAAGCTTTCTTT. Amino acids: CASRRTTNTEAFF.

The chain carries TRBV18 and TRBJ2-7; D is unclear. CDR1 is KGHSH and CDR2 is LQKENI in the germline V gene. The CDR3 totals 13 residues. Trimming took off 1 base at V and 2 bases at J, with 6 bases between the two ends. This CDR3 reads CASSPRPAYEQYF. The CDR3 DNA follows: TGTGCCAGCTCACCACGGCCAGCCTACGAGCAGTACTTC.

This sequence joins TRBV5-4 and TRBJ2-5, with D perhaps matching TRBD1 (6 bases). The CDR3 spans 14 residues. Trimming took 5 bases from V and 4 from J, leaving 15 bases between them. Germline lookup yields CDR1 SGHNT and CDR2 YYREEE (reference sequence). CDR3 coding DNA: TGTGCCAGCAGACAAACAGGGATGAGAGAGACCCAGTACTTC. Amino acids: CASRQTGMRETQYF.